This T cell receptor beta chain was found in a study of blood T cell repertoires in COVID-19. Study as a whole: Whether acute or convalescent, the COVID-19 samples came from the United States, Italy and Spain.

Everyone who took part was roughly 18 to 89 years old, and they came from 20 to 25 US areas. The study assigned cohorts using participant-reported clinical history. Sequenced by immunoSEQ multiplex PCR; TCRdb stores in-frame clones only, minus some. Altogether a few hundred thousand clones are present, approximately 89% being singletons, with the ten largest covering approximately 9.4%. The length of the CDR3 is 15 residues. Deletions cut 5 bases from V and 1 base from J, with 12 bases between. CDR1 and CDR2 (germline): KGHSH, LQKENI. Sequencing input: PBMCs or T cells enriched from blood (not recorded which). The J gene is TRBJ1-5, the V gene TRBV18; a weak D match, TRBD1 (5 bases). The TCR was taken from a woman aged 40 to 50 who had recovered from COVID-19. This chain's CDR3 is CASSGGVASNQPQHF. CDR3 coding DNA: TGTGCCAGCTCAGGAGGGGTCGCAAGCAATCAGCCCCAGCATTTT.